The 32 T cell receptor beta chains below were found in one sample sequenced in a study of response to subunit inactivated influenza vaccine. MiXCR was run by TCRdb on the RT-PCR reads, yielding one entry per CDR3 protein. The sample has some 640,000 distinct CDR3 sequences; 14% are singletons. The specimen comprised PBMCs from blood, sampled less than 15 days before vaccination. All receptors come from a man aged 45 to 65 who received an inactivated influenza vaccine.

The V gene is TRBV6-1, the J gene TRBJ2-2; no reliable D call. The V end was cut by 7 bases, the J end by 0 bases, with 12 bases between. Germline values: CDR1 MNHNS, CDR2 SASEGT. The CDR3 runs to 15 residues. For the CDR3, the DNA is TGTGCCAGCAAGGACGCCGTCGCGAACACCGGGGAGCTGTTTTTT. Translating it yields CASKDAVANTGELFF.

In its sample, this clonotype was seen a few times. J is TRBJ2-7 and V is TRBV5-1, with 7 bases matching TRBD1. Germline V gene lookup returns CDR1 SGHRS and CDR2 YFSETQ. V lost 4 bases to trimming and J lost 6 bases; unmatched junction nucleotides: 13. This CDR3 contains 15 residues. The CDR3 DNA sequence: TGCGCCAGCAGCCCGAACAGGGGAGATCTTGGCGAGCAGTACTTC. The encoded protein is CASSPNRGDLGEQYF.

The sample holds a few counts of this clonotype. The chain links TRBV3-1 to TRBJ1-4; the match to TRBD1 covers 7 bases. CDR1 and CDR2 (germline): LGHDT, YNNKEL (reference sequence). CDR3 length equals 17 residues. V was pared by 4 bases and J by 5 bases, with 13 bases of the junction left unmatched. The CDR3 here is CASSLNRRDRTNEKLFF. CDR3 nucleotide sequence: TGTGCCAGCAGCCTCAACCGAAGGGACAGAACGAATGAAAAACTGTTTTTT.

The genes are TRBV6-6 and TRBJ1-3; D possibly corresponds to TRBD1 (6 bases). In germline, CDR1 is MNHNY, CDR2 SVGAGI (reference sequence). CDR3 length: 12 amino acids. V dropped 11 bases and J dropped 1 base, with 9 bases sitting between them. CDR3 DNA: TGTGCCGGCCAGGGGTCTGGAAACACCATATATTTT. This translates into CAGQGSGNTIYF.

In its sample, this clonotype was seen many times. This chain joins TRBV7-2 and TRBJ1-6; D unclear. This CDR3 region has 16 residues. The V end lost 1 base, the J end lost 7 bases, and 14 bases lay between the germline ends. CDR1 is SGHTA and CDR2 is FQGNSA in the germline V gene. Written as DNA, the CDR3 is TGTGCCAGCAGCTTAGGGGGAGTCGGTCGCAATTCACCCCTCCACTTT. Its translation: CASSLGGVGRNSPLHF.

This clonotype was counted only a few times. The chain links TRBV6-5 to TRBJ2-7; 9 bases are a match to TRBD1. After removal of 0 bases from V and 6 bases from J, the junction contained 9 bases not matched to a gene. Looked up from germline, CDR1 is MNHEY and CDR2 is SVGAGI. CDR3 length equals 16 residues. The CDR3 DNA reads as TGTGCCAGCAGTTACTCTTTACCGGGACAGGGATTCGAGCAGTACTTC. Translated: CASSYSLPGQGFEQYF.

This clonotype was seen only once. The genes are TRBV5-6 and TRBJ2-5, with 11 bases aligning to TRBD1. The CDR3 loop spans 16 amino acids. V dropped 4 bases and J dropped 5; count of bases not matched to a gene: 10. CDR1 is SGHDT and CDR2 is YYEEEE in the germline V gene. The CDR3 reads CASSRDRGNLLETQYF. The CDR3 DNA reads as TGTGCCAGCAGCCGGGACAGGGGGAATCTATTGGAGACCCAGTACTTC.

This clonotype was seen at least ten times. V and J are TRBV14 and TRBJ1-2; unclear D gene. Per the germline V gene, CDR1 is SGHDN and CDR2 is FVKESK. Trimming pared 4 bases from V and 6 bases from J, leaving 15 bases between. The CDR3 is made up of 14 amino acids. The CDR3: CASSRGPSGNGYTF. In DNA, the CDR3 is TGTGCCAGCAGCCGGGGTCCCTCTGGTAATGGCTACACCTTC.

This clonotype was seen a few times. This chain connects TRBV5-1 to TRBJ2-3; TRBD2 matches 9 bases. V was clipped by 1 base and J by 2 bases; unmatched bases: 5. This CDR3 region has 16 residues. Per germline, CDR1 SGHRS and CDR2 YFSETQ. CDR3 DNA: TGCGCCAGCAGCTTGACCGCGGGGGGGCTCACAGATACGCAGTATTTT. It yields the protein CASSLTAGGLTDTQYF.

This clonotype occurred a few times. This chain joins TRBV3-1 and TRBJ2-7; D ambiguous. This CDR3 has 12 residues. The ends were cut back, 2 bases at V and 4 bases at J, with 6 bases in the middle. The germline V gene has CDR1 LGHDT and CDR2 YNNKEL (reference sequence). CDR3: CASSQRRYEQYF. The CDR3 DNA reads TGTGCCAGCAGCCAAAGGCGATACGAGCAGTACTTC.

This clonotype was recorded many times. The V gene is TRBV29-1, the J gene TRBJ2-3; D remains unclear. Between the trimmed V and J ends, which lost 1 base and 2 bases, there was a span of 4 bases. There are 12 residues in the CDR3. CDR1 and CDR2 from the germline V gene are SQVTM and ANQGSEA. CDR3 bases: TGCAGCGTTGAAGGGTCCACAGATACGCAGTATTTT. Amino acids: CSVEGSTDTQYF.

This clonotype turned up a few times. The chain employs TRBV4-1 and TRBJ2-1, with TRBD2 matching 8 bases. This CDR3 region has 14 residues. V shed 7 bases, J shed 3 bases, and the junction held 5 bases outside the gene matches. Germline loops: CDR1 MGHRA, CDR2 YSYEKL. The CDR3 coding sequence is TGCGCCAGCAAGTCGACTAGCGACTACAATGAGCAGTTCTTC. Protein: CASKSTSDYNEQFF.

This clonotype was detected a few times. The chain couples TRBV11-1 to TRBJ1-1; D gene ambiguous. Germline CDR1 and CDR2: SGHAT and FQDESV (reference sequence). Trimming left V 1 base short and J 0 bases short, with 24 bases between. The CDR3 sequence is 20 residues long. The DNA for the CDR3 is TGTGCCAGCAGCTTAGGAACCTCTCTTTTCGTCCCCATTTTGAACACTGAAGCTTTCTTT. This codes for CASSLGTSLFVPILNTEAFF.

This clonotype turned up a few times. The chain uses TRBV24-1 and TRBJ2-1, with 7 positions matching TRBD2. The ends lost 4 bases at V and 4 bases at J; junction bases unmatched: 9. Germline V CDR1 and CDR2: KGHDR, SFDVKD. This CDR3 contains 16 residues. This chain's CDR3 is CATSDRSGNRYNEQFF. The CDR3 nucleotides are TGTGCCACCAGTGACCGAAGCGGGAACAGATACAATGAGCAGTTCTTC.

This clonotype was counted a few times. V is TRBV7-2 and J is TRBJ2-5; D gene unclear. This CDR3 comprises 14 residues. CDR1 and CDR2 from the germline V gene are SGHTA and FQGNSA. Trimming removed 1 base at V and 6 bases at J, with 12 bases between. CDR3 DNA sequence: TGTGCCAGCAGCTTAGAAAGGGTCGGAAAGACCCAGTACTTC. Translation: CASSLERVGKTQYF. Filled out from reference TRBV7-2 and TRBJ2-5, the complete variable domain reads GAGVSQSPSNKVTEKGKDVELRCDPISGHTALYWYRQSLGQGLEFLIYFQGNSAPDKSGLPSDRFSAERTGGSVSTLTIQRTQQEDSAVYLCASSLERVGKTQYFGPGTRLLVL.

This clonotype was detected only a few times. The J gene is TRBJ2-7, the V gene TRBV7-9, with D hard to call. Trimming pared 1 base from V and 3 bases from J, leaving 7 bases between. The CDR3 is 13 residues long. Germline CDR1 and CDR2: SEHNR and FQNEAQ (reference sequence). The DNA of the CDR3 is TGTGCCAGCAGCTTAGATAACAACTACGAGCAGTACTTC. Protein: CASSLDNNYEQYF. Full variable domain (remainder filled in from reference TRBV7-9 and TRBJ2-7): DTGVSQNPRHKITKRGQNVTFRCDPISEHNRLYWYRQTLGQGPEFLTYFQNEAQLEKSRLLSDRFSAERPKGSFSTLEIQRTEQGDSAMYLCASSLDNNYEQYFGPGTRLTVT.

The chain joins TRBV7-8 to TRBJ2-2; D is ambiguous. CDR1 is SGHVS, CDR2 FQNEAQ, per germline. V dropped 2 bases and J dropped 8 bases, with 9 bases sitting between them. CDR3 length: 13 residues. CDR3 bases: TGTGCCAGCAGCTTATCGCACCGAGGGGAGCTGTTTTTT. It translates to CASSLSHRGELFF.

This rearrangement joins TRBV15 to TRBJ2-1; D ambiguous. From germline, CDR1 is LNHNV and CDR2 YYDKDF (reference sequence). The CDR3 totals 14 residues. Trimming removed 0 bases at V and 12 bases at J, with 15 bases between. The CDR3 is CATSRDIGPSWQFF. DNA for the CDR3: TGTGCCACCAGCAGAGATATTGGTCCCAGTTGGCAGTTCTTC.

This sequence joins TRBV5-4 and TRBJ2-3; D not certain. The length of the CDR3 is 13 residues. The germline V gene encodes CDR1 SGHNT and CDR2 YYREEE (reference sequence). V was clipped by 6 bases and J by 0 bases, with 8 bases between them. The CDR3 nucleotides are TGTGCCAGCAAGACCGGTAGCACAGATACGCAGTATTTT. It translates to CASKTGSTDTQYF.

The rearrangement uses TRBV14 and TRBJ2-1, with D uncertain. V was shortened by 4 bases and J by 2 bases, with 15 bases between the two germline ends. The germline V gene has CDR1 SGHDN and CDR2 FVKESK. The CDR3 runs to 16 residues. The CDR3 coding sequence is TGTGCCAGCAGCCCCAAGATGGGCCCGGCCTACAATGAGCAGTTCTTC. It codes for CASSPKMGPAYNEQFF.

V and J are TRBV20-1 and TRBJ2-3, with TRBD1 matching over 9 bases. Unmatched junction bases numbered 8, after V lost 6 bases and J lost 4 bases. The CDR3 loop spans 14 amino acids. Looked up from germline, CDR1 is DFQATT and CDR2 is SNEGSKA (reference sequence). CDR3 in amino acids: CSARRQGGADTQYF. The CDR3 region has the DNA TGCAGTGCACGGCGACAGGGGGGGGCAGATACGCAGTATTTT.

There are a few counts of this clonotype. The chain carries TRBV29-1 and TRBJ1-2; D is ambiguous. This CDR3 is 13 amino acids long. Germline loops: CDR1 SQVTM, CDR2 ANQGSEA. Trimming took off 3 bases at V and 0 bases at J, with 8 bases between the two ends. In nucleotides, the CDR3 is TGCAGCGTTGAGGGTGGGGCTAACTATGGCTACACCTTC. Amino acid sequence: CSVEGGANYGYTF.

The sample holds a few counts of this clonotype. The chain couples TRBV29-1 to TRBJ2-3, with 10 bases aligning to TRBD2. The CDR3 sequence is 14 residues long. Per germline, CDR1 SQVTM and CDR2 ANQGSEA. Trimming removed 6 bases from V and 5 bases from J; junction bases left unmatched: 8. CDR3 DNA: TGCAGCGTGGACCGGACTAGCGGCAGAGATACGCAGTATTTT. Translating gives CSVDRTSGRDTQYF.

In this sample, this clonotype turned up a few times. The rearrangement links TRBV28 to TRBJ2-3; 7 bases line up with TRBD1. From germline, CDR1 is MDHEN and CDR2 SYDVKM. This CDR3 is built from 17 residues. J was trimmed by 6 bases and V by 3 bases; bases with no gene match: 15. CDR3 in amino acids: CASSFTGEILLPDTQYF. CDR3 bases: TGTGCCAGCAGTTTTACAGGGGAAATTCTCCTACCGGATACGCAGTATTTT.

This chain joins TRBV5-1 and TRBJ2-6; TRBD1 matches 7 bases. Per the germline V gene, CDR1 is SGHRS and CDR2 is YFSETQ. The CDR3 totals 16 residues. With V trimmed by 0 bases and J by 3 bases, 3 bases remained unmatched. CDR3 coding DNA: TGCGCCAGCAGCTTGGACAGGGGTAATGGGGCCAACGTCCTGACTTTC. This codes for CASSLDRGNGANVLTF.

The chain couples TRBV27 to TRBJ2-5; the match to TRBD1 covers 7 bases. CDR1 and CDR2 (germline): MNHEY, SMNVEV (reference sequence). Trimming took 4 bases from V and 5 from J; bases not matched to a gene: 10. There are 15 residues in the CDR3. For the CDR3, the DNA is TGTGCCAGCAGTTCCCTTGACAGGGTGTTGGAGACCCAGTACTTC. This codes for CASSSLDRVLETQYF.

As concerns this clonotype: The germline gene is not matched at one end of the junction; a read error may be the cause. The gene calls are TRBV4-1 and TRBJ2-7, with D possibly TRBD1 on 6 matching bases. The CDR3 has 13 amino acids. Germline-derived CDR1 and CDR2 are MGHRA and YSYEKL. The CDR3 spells CASSEDRYYEQYF. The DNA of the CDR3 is TGCGCCAGCAGCGAAGACAGGTACTACGAGCAGTACTTC.

CDR3 coding DNA: TGCGCCAGCAGCTCCCGGGACGGATACAATGAGCAGTTCTTC. This translates into CASSSRDGYNEQFF. This rearrangement joins TRBV4-3 to TRBJ2-1; D possibly uses TRBD1 or TRBD2 (5 bases each). Germline values: CDR1 LGHNA, CDR2 YSLEER. This CDR3 comprises 14 residues. V lost 5 bases and J 4 bases, leaving 12 bases between the germline ends.

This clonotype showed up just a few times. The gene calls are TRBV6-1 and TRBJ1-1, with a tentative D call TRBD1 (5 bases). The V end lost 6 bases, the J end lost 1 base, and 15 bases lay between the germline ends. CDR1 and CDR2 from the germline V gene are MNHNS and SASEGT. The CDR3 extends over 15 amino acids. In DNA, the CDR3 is TGTGCCAGCAGCGAAACGGGACTTACGAACACTGAAGCTTTCTTT. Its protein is CASSETGLTNTEAFF.

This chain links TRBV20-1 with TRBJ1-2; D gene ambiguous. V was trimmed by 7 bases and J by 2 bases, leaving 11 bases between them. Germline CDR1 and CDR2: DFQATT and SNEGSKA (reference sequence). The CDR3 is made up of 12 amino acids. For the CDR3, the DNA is TGCAGTGGCCTTTACCCAAACTATGGCTACACCTTC. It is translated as CSGLYPNYGYTF.

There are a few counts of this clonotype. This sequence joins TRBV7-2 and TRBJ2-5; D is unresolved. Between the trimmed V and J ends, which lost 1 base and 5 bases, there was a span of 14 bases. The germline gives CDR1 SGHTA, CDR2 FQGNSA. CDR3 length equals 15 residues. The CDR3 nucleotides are TGTGCCAGCAGCTTAGAGAGCTACCGGCGGGAGACCCAGTACTTC. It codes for CASSLESYRRETQYF.

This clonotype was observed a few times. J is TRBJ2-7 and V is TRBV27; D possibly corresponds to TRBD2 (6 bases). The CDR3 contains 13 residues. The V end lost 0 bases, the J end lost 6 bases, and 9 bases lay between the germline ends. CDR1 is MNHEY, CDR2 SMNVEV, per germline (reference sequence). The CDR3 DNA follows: TGTGCCAGCAGTTTATCTACGGGAGCCGAGCAGTACTTC. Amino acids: CASSLSTGAEQYF.